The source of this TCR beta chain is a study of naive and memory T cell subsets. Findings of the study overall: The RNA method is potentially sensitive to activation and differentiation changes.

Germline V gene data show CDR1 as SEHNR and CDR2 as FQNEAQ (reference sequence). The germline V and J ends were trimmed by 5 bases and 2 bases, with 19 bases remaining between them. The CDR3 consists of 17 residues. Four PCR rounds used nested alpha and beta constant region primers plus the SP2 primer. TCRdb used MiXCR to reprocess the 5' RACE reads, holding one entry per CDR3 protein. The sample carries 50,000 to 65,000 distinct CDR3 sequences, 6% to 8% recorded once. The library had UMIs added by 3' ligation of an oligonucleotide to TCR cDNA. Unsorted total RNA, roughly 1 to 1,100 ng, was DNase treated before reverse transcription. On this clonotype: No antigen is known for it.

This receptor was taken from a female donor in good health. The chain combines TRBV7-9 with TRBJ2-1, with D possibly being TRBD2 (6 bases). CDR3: CASSTPRKGGAYNEQFF. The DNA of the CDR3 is TGTGCCAGCAGCACCCCCAGAAAGGGCGGGGCCTACAATGAGCAGTTCTTC. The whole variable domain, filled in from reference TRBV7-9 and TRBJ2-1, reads DTGVSQNPRHKITKRGQNVTFRCDPISEHNRLYWYRQTLGQGPEFLTYFQNEAQLEKSRLLSDRFSAERPKGSFSTLEIQRTEQGDSAMYLCASSTPRKGGAYNEQFFGPGTRLTVL.